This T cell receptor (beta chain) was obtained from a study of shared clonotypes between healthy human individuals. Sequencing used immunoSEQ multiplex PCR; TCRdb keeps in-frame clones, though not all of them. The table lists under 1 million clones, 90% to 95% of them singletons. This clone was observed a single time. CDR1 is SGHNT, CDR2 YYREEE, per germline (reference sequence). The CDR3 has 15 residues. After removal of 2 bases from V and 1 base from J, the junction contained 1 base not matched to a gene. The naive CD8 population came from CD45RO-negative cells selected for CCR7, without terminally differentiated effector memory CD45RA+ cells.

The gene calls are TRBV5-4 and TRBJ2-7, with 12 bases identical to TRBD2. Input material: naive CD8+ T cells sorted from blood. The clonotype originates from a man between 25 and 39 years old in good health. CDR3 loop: CASSLGLAGSYEQYF. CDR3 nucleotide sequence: TGTGCCAGCAGCTTAGGACTAGCGGGATCCTACGAGCAGTACTTC.